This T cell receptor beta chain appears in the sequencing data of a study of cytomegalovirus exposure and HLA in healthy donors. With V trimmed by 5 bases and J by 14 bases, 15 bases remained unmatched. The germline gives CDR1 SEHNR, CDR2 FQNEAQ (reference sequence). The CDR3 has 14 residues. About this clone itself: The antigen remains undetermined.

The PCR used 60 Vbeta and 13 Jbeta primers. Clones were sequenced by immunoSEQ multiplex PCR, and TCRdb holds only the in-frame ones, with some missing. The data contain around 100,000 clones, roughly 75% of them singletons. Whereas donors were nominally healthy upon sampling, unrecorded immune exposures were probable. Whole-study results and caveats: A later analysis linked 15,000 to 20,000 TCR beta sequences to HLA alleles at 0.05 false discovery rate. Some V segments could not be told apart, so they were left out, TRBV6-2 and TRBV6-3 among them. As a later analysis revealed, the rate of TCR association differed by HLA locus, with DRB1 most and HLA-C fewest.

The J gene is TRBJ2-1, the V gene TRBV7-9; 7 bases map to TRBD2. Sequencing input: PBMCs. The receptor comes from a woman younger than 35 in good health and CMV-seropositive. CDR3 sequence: CASSQIRSPGGEFF. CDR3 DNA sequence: TGTGCCAGCAGCCAAATCCGTTCCCCTGGGGGGGAGTTCTTC.